This TCR beta chain was identified in a study of OX40 agonist ivuxolimab in advanced cancers. Study details: From roughly 23 to 90 years was the age range, with a mean of 60 years, and about 78% were male. Anti-PD-1, anti-PD-L1 or anti-CTLA-4 therapy given earlier was allowed, and roughly 40% had some.

General study points: Researchers did not determine the expanded peripheral T cells' antigen specificity. Normalized T-cell clonal expansion was also low in some nonresponders.

Sequenced by immunoSEQ multiplex PCR; TCRdb stores in-frame clones only, minus some. The sample has about 52,000 clones; over 85% are singletons. Worth noting for this clone: Its target is not known.

The germline V gene encodes CDR1 MNHEY and CDR2 SVGAGI. This CDR3 has 14 amino acids. V shed 2 bases and J 5 bases; nucleotides not matched to a gene: 6. This TCR was sampled from an adult with an advanced solid tumor such as melanoma, head and neck, liver or kidney cancer. The specimen was CD4+ or CD8+ T cells sorted from blood, collected in a trial of the OX40 agonist ivuxolimab. The V call is TRBV6-5, the J call TRBJ2-7, with TRBD1 matching over 7 bases. The CDR3 loop is CASSYVTGNDEQYF. The CDR3 region has the DNA TGTGCCAGCAGTTACGTGACAGGGAACGACGAGCAGTACTTC.